This is a list of T cell receptor beta chains from one sample in a study of PD-L1 blockade in urothelial cancer. Repertoires were generated with immunoSEQ multiplex PCR, while TCRdb's copy carries only in-frame clones and drops some. The sample includes about 85,000 clones, over 65% of them seen just once. The sample was PBMCs, taken around atezolizumab (anti-PD-L1) treatment. These receptors were collected from a man aged 55-75 years with urothelial cancer. The conserved cysteine and the conserved F or W are not part of the CDR3 here. Each record gives: CDR3 length, V gene, J gene, CDR3 protein.

13	TRBV9	TRBJ2-1	ASSVALAGVYEQF
12	TRBV5-1	TRBJ2-7	ASSYPGQAYEQY
11	TRBV5-1	TRBJ2-5	ASSLGARETQY
11	TRBV30	TRBJ1-1	AWGGTEDTEAF
12	TRBV28	TRBJ1-5	ASSERSSGQPQH
18	TRBV5-1	TRBJ2-3	ASSFPWPPKQGAGTDTQY
14	TRBV19	TRBJ2-2	ASTTPPGVGTGELF
15	TRBV7-3	TRBJ2-1	ASSLTRTSGRVDEQF
11	TRBV5-4	TRBJ2-7	ASSSDTGYEQY
13	TRBV4-3	TRBJ2-1	ASRPDRGSLGEQF